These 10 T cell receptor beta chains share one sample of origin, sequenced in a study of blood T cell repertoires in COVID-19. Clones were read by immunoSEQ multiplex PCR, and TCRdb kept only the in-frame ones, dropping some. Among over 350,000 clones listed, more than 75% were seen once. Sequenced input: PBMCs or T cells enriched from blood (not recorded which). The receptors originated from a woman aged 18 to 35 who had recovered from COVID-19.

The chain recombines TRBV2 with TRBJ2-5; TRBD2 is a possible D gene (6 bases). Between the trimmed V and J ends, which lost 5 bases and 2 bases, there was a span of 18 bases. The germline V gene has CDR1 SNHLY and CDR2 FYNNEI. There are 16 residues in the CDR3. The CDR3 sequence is CASSPRGGAIQETQYF. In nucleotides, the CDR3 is TGTGCCAGCAGTCCACGCGGCGGGGCGATACAAGAGACCCAGTACTTC. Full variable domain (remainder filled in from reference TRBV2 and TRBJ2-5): EPEVTQTPSHQVTQMGQEVILRCVPISNHLYFYWYRQILGQKVEFLVSFYNNEISEKSEIFDDQFSVERPDGSNFTLKIRSTKLEDSAMYFCASSPRGGAIQETQYFGPGTRLLVL.

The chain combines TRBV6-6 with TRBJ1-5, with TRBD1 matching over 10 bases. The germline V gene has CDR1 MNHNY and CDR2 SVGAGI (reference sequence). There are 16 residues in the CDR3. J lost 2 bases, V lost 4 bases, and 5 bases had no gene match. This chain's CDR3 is CASSLTTGGGNQPQHF. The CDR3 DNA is TGTGCCAGCAGTTTGACGACAGGGGGCGGCAATCAGCCCCAGCATTTT.

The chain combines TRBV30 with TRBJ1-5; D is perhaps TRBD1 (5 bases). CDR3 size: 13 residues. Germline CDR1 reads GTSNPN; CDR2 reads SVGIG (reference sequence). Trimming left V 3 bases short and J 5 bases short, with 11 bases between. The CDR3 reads CAWSAQVYQPQHF. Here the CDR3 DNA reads TGTGCCTGGAGCGCACAGGTTTATCAGCCCCAGCATTTT.

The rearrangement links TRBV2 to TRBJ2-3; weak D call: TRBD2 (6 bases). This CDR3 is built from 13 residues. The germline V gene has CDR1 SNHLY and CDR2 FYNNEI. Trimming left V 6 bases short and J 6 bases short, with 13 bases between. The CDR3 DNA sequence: TGTGCCAGCAGCCTGACTAGTTCTGATACGCAGTATTTT. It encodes CASSLTSSDTQYF.

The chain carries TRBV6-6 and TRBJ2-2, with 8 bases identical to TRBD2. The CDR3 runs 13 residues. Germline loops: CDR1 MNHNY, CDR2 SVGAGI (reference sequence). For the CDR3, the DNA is TGTGCAATAGCGGGGTCGGGCACCGGGGAGCTGTTTTTT. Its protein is CAIAGSGTGELFF.

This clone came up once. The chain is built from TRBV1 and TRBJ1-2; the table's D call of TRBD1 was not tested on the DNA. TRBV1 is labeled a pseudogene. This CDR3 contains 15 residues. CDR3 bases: TGCACCAGCAGCCAAGGAGGGGGTCGTAGCTATGGCTACACCTTC. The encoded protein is CTSSQGGGRSYGYTF.

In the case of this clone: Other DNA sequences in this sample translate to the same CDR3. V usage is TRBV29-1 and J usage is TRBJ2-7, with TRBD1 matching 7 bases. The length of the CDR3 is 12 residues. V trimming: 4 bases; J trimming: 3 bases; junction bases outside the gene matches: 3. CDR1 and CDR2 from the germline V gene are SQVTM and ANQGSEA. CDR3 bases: TGCAGCGTTGCAGGGGGAAGCTACGAGCAGTACTTC. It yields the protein CSVAGGSYEQYF.

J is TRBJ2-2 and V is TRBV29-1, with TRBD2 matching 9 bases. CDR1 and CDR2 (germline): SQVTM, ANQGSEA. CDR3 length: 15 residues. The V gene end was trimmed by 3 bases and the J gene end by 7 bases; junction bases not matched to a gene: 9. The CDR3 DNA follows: TGCAGCGTTGAGAAGCGGGGGGCTCTCAACGGGGAGCTGTTTTTT. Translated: CSVEKRGALNGELFF.

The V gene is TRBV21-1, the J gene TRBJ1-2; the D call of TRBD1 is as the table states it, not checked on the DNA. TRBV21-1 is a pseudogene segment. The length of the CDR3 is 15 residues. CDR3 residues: CASSQRGQGNYGYTF. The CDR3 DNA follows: TGTGCCAGCAGTCAGCGGGGACAGGGGAACTATGGCTACACCTTC.

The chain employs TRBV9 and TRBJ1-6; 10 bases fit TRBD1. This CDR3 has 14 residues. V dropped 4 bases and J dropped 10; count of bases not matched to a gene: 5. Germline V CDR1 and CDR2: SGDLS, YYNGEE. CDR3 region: CASSRDRGDSPLHF. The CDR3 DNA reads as TGTGCCAGCAGCCGGGACAGGGGAGACTCACCCCTCCACTTT.